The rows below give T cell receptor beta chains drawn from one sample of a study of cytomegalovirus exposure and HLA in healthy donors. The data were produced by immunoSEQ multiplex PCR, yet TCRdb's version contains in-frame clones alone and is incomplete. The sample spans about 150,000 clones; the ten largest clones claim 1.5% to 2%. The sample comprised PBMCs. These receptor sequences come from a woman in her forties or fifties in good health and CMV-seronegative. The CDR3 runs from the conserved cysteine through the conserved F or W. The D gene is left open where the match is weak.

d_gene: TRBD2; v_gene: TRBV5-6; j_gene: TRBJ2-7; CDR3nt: TGTGCCAGCAGCCTCTACCTGAGCGGGAGGGGGCACTACGAGCAGTACTTC; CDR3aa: CASSLYLSGRGHYEQYF
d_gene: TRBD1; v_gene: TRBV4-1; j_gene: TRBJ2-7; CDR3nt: TGCGCCAGCAGCCACTTTGCCGGGACAGGGATTGAGTACTTC; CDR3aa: CASSHFAGTGIEYF
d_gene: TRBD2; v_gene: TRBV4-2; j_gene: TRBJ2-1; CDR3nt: TGTGCCAGCAGCCAAGGGCTGGTTAATCTAGCGGGAGGATACAATGAGCAGTTCTTC; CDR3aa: CASSQGLVNLAGGYNEQFF
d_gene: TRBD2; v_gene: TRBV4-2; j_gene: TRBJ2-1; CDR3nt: TGTGCCAGCAGTCCCACTAGCGGGAGTAGAAATGAGCAGTTCTTC; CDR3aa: CASSPTSGSRNEQFF
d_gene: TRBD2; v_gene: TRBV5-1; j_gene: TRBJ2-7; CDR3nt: TGCGCCAGAGGGACTAGCGGGGACGAGCAGTACTTC; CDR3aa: CARGTSGDEQYF
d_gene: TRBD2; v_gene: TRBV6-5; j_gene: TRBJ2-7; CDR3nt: TGTGCCAGCAGTTACTCAATGGGGACTAGCGACTACGAGCAGTACTTC; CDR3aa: CASSYSMGTSDYEQYF
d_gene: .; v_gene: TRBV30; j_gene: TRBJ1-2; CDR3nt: TGTGCCTGGAGGGGAGCCTATGGCTACACCTTC; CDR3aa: CAWRGAYGYTF
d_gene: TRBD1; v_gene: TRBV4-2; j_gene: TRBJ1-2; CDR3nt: TGTGCCAGCAGCCCCGACAGGGGTCCCTATGGCTACACCTTC; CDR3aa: CASSPDRGPYGYTF
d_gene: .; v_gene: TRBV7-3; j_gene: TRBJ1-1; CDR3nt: TGTGCCAGCAGCTGGACAGTGAACACTGAAGCTTTCTTT; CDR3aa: CASSWTVNTEAFF
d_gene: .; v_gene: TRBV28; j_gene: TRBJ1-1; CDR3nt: TGTGCCAGCAGTTCTCCCGGGTTGAACACTGAAGCTTTCTTT; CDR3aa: CASSSPGLNTEAFF
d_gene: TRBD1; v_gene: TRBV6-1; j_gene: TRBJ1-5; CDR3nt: TGTGCCAGCAGTGAGACCTCGACAGGGTATCAGCCCCAGCATTTT; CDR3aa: CASSETSTGYQPQHF
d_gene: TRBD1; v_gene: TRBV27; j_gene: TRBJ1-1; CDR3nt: TGTGCCAGCAGTCCCATTAGACAGGGTACTGAAGCTTTCTTT; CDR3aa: CASSPIRQGTEAFF
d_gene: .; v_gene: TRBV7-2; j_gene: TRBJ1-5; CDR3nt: TGTGCCAGCAGCGATACGACTGCGAATCAGCCCCAGCATTTT; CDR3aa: CASSDTTANQPQHF
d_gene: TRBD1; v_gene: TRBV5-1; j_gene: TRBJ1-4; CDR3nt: TGCGCCAGCAGCCGAGGGGGACAGGGGCCCGAAAAACTGTTTTTT; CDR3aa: CASSRGGQGPEKLFF
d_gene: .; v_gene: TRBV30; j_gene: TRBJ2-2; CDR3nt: TGTGCCCGGTCAAGGAACTCGGGTGCGGAGCTGTTTTTT; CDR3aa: CARSRNSGAELFF
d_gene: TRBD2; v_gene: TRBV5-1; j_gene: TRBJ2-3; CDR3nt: TGCGCCAGCAGCTTGGTCCTAGCGGGAGTTACAGATACGCAGTATTTT; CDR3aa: CASSLVLAGVTDTQYF
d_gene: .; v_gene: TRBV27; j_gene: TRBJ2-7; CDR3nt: TGTGCCAGCAGTTTAACCAGGGGCCACGAGCAGTACTTC; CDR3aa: CASSLTRGHEQYF
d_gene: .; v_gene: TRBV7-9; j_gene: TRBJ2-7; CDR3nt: TGTGCCAGCAGCTCCAGTGCGGGAATTTACGAGCAGTACTTC; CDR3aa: CASSSSAGIYEQYF
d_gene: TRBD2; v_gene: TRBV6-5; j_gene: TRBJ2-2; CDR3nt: TGTGCCAGCAGTGGACTAGCGGGAGAAGCCGGGGAGCTGTTTTTT; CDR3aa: CASSGLAGEAGELFF
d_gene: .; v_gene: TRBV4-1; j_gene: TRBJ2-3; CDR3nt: TGCGCCAGCAGCTCCGGGACTAGCACAGATACGCAGTATTTT; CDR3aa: CASSSGTSTDTQYF
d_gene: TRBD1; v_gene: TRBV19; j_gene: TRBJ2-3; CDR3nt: TGTGCCAGTAGTCAACAGGGGTCAGATACGCAGTATTTT; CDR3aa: CASSQQGSDTQYF
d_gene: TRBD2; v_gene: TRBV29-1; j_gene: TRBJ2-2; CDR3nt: TGCAGCGTTCTTAGCGGGAGGGCCACCGGGGAGCTGTTTTTT; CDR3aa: CSVLSGRATGELFF
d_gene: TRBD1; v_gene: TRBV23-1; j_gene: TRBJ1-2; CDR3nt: TGCGCCAGCAGTCATGAGACAGGGCCAGCAATCAGCTATGGCTACACCTTC; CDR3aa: CASSHETGPAISYGYTF
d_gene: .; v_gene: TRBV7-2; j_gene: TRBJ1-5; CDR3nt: TGTGCCAGCAGCTTACGCCAGGGCGGCAATCAGCCCCAGCATTTT; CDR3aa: CASSLRQGGNQPQHF
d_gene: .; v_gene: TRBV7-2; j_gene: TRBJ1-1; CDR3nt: TGTGCCAGCAGCTTAGTTTGGCAGAACACTGAAGCTTTCTTT; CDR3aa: CASSLVWQNTEAFF
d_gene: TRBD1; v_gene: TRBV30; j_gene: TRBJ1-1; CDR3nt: TGTGCCTTAATCCCGGGACAGGGATTATTGGTTAACACTGAAGCTTTCTTT; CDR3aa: CALIPGQGLLVNTEAFF
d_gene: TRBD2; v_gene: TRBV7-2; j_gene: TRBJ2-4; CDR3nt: TGTGCCAGCAGCTTGGGACTAGCGGGAAAATGGGCCAAAAACATTCAGTACTTC; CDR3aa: CASSLGLAGKWAKNIQYF
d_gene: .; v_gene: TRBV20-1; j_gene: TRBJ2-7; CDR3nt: TGCAGTGCTAGACGTTCCTACGAGCAGTACTTC; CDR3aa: CSARRSYEQYF
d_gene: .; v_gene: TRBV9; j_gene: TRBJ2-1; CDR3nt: TGTGCCAGTGGGTTCTCGGGAGTGAATGAGCAGTTCTTC; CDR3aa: CASGFSGVNEQFF
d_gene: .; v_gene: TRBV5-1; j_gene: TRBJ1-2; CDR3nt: TGCGCCAGCAGCTTGACACAGTCTAACTATGGCTACACCTTC; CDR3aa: CASSLTQSNYGYTF
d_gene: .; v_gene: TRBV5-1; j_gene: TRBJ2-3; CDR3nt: TGCGCCAGCAGCTTATACCCGGGACAAATCACAGATACGCAGTATTTT; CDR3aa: CASSLYPGQITDTQYF
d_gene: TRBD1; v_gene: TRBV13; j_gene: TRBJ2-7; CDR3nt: TGTGCCAGCAGCTTGGGACAGAACTACGAGCAGTACTTC; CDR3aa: CASSLGQNYEQYF
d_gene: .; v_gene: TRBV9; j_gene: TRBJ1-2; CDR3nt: TGTGCCAGCAGCCTAACCTGGGAGGAGGGCACCTTC; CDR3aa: CASSLTWEEGTF
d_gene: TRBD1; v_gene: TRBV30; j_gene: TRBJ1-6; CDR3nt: TGTGCCTGGAGTCGGACAGGGCTTGGTGGCTATAATTCACCCCTCCACTTT; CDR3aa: CAWSRTGLGGYNSPLHF
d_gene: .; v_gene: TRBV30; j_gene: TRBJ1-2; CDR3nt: TGTGCCTGGAGTGGCGGCTCCCGGGTATATGGCTACACCTTC; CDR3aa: CAWSGGSRVYGYTF
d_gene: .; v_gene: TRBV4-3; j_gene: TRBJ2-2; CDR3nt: TGCGCCAGCAGCCAAGGATACTCGAACACCGGGGAGCTGTTTTTT; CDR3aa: CASSQGYSNTGELFF
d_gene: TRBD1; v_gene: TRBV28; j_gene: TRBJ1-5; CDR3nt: TGTGCCAGCGGAACTGGGACAGTTTATCAGCCCCAGCATTTT; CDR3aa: CASGTGTVYQPQHF
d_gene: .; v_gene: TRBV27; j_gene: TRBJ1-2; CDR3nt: TGTGCCAGCAGTTTAATCCCCAACAGGAGTACATACTACACCTTC; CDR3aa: CASSLIPNRSTYYTF
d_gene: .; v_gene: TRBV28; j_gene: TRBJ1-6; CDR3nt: TGTGCCAGCAGTTTCCAACAGGGTCGGAATTCACCCCTCCACTTT; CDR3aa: CASSFQQGRNSPLHF
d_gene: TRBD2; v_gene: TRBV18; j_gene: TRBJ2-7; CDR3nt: TGTGCCAGCTCCCCTAATGACGGGGGGGAGCAGTACTTC; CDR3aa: CASSPNDGGEQYF
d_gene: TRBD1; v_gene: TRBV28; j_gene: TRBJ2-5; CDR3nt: TGTGCCAGCAGTGGAAGACAGGGACCCCAAGAGACCCAGTACTTC; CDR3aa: CASSGRQGPQETQYF
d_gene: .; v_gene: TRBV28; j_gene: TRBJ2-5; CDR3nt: TGTGCCAGTCTCGAGGGCGAGACCCAGTACTTC; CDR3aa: CASLEGETQYF
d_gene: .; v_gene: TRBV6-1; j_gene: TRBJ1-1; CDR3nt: TGTGCCAGCAGTGCGGTAGAGGGCACTGAAGCTTTCTTT; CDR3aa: CASSAVEGTEAFF
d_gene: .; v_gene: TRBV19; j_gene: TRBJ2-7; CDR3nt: TGTGCCAGTAGTTCCATTGGGGCCGCCTACGAGCAGTACTTC; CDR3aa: CASSSIGAAYEQYF
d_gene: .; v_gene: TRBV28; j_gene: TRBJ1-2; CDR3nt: TGTGCCAGCAGTTCACCCGCGCCTGGACAGATGATAGGGGGGGATTATGGCTACACCTTC; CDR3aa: CASSSPAPGQMIGGDYGYTF
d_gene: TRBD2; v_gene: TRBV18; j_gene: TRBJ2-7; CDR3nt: TGTGCCAGCTCACCACAGGCTAGCGGGACCTACGAGCAGTACTTC; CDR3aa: CASSPQASGTYEQYF
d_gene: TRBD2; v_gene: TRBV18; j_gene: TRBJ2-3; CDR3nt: TGTGCCAGCTCACCACGCCGGCGGGGGGGCAACGCAGATACGCAGTATTTT; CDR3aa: CASSPRRRGGNADTQYF
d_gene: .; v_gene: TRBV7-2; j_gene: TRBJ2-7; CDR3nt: TGTGCCAGCAGCTTAGTTGGAGGGCTCTCCTACGAGCAGTACTTC; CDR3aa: CASSLVGGLSYEQYF
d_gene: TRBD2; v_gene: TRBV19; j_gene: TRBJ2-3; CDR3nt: TGTGCCAGTAGTATGGAAGGGCTAGCGGGGGTAGATACGCAGTATTTT; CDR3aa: CASSMEGLAGVDTQYF
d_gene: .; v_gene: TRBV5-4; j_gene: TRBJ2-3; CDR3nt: TGTGCCAGCAGCATTGGAGGGGCAGATACGCAGTATTTT; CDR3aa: CASSIGGADTQYF
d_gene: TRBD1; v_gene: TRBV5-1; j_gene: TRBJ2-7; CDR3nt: TGCGCCAGCAGCTTAACAGGGGGCGAGTACGAGCAGTACTTC; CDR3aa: CASSLTGGEYEQYF
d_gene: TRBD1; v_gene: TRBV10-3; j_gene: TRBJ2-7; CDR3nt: TGTGCCATCAGCTCCGGGACAGGGACCTACGAGCAGTACTTC; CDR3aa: CAISSGTGTYEQYF